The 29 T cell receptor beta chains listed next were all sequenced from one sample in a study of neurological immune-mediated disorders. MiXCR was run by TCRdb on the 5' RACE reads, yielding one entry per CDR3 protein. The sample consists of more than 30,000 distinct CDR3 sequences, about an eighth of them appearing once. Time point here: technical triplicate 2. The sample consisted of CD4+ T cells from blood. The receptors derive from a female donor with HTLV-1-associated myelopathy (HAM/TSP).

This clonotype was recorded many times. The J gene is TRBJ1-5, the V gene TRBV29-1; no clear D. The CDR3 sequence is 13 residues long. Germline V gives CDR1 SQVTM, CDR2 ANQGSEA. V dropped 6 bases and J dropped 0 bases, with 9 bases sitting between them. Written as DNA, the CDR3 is TGCAGCGTAGGAACCCATAGCAATCAGCCCCAGCATTTT. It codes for CSVGTHSNQPQHF.

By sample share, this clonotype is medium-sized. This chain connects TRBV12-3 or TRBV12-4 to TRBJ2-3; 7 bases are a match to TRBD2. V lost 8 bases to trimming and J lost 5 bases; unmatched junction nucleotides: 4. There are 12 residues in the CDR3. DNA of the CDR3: TGTGCCAGCGGGAGGGCGGGAGATACGCAGTATTTT. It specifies CASGRAGDTQYF.

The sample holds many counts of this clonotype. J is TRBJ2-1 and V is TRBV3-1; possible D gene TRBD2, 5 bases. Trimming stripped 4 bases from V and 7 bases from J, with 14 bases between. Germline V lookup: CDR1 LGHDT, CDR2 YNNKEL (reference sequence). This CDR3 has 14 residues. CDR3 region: CASSLRGRGNEQFF. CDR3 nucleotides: TGTGCCAGCAGCCTTCGGGGAAGAGGGAATGAGCAGTTCTTC.

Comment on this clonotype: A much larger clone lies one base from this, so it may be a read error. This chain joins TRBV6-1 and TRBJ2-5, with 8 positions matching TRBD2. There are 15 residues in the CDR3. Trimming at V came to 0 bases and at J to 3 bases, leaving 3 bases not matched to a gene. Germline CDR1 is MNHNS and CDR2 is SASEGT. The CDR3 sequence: CASSEAHSGEETQYF. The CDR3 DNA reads TGTGCCAGCAGTGAAGCCCATAGCGGGGAAGAGACCCAGTACTTC.

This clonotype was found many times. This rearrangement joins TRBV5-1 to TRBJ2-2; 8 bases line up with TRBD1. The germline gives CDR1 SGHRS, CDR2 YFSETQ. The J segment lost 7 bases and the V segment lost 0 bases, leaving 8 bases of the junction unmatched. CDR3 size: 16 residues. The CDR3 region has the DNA TGCGCCAGCAGCTTGGCTGGACAGGGTACCGGCGGGGAGCTGTTTTTT. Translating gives CASSLAGQGTGGELFF.

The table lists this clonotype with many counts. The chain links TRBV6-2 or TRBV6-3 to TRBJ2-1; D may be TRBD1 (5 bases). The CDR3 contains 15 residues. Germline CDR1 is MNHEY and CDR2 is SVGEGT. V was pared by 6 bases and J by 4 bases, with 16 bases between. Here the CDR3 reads CASSHDRPYYNEQFF. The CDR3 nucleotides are TGTGCCAGCAGCCATGACAGACCCTATTACAATGAGCAGTTCTTC.

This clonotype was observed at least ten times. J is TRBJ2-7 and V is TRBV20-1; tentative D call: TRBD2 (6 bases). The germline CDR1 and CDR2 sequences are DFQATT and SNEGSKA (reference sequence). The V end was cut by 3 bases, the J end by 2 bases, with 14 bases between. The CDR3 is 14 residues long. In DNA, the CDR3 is TGCAGTGCTAGCCCCACTAGCTACGCCTACGAGCAGTACTTC. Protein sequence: CSASPTSYAYEQYF.

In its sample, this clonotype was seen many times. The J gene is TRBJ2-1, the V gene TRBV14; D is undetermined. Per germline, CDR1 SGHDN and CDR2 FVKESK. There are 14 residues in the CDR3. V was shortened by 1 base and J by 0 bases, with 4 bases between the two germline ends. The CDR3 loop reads CASSQGLSYNEQFF. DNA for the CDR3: TGTGCCAGCAGCCAAGGGCTCTCCTACAATGAGCAGTTCTTC.

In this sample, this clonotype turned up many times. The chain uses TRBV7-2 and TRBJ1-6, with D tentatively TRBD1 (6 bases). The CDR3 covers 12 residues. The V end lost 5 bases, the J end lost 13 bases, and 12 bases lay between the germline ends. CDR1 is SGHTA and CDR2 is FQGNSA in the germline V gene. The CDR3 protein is CASSNDRLPLHF. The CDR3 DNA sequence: TGTGCCAGCAGCAATGACAGGTTGCCCCTCCACTTT. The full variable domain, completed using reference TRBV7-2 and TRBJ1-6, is GAGVSQSPSNKVTEKGKDVELRCDPISGHTALYWYRQSLGQGLEFLIYFQGNSAPDKSGLPSDRFSAERTGGSVSTLTIQRTQQEDSAVYLCASSNDRLPLHFGNGTRLTVT.

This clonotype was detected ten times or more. Here the CDR3 reads CASSPRAAQGRQETQYF. CDR3 DNA: TGTGCCAGCAGTCCTCGGGCCGCACAGGGAAGGCAAGAGACCCAGTACTTC. The chain carries TRBV6-1 and TRBJ2-5; D is possibly TRBD1 (6 bases). V was cut by 5 bases and J by 2 bases, with 21 bases left in between. The CDR3 extends over 17 amino acids. Germline lookup yields CDR1 MNHNS and CDR2 SASEGT.

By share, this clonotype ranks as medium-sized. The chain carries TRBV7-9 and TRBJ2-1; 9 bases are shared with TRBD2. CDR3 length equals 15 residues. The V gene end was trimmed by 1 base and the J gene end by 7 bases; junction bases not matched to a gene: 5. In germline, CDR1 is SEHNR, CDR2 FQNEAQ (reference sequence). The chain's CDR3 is CASSLGGGRANEQFF. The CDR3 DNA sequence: TGTGCCAGCAGCTTAGGGGGCGGGAGGGCGAATGAGCAGTTCTTC. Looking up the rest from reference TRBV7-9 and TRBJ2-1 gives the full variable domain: DTGVSQNPRHKITKRGQNVTFRCDPISEHNRLYWYRQTLGQGPEFLTYFQNEAQLEKSRLLSDRFSAERPKGSFSTLEIQRTEQGDSAMYLCASSLGGGRANEQFFGPGTRLTVL.

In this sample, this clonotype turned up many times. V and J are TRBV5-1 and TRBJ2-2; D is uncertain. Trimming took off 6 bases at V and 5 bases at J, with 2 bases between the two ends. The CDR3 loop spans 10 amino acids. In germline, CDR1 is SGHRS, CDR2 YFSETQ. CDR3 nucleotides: TGCGCCAGCACAACCGGGGAGCTGTTTTTT. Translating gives CASTTGELFF.

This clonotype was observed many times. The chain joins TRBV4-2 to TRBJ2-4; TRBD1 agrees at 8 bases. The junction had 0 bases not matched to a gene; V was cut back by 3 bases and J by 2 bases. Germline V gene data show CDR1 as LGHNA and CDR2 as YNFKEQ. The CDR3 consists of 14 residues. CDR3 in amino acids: CASSHRGPKNIQYF. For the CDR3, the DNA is TGTGCCAGCAGCCACAGGGGGCCCAAAAACATTCAGTACTTC.

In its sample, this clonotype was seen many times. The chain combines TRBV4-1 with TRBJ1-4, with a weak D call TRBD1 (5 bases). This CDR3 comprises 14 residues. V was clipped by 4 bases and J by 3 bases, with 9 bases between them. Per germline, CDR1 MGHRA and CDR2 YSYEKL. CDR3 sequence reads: CASSLTVSNEKLFF. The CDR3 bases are TGCGCCAGCAGCCTGACAGTATCTAATGAAAAACTGTTTTTT.

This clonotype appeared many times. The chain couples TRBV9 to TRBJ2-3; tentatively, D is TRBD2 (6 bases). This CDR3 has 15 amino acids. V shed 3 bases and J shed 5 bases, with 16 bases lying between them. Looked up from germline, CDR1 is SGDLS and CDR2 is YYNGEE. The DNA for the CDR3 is TGTGCCAGCAGCGGAGGGGATATCGGGGGAGATACGCAGTATTTT. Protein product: CASSGGDIGGDTQYF.

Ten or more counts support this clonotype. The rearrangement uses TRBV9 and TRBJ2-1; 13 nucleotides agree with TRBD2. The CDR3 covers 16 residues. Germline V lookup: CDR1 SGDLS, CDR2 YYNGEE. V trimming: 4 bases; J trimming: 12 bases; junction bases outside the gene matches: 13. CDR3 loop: CASSKVGTSGKGGQFF. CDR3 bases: TGTGCCAGCAGCAAGGTGGGGACTAGCGGGAAGGGAGGGCAGTTCTTC.

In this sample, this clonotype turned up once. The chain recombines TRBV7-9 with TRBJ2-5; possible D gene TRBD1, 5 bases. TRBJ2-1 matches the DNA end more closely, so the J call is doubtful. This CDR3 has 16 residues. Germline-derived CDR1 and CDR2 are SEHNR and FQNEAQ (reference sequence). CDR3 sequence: CANRLGPTRRDNEQFF. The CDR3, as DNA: TGTGCCAACAGGTTAGGCCCTACTCGTCGGGACAATGAGCAGTTCTTC.

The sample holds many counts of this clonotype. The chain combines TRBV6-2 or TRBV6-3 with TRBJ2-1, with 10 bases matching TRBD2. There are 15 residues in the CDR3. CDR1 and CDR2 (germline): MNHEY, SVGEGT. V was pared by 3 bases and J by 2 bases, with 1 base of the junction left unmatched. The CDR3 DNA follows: TGTGCCAGCAGTTATAGCGGGGGGACCTACAATGAGCAGTTCTTC. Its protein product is CASSYSGGTYNEQFF.

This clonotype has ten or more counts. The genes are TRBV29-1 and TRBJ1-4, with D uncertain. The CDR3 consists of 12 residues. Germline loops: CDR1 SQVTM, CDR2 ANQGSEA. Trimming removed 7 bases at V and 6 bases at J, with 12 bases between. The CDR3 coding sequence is TGCAGCGCCCAAGATGGCTATGAAAAACTGTTTTTT. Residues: CSAQDGYEKLFF.

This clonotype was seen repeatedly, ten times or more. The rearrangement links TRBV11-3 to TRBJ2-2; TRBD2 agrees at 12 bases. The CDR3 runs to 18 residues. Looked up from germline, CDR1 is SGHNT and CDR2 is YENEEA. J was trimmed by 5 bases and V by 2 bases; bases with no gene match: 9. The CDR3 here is CASSLTLLAGGDTGELFF. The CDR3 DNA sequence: TGTGCCAGCAGCTTAACCCTTCTAGCGGGAGGGGATACCGGGGAGCTGTTTTTT.

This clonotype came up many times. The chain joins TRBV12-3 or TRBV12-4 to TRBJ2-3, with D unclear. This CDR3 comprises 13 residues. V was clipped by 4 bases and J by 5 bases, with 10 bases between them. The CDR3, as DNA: TGTGCCAGCAGTTCCTCGGGTGGAGATACGCAGTATTTT. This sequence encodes CASSSSGGDTQYF.

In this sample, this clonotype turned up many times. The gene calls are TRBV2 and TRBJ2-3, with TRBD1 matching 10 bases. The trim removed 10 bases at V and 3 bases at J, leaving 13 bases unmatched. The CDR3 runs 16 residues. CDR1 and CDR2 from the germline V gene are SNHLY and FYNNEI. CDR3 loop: CAITPRGQGTTDTQYF. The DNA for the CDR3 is TGTGCCATCACACCCCGGGGACAGGGGACAACAGATACGCAGTATTTT.

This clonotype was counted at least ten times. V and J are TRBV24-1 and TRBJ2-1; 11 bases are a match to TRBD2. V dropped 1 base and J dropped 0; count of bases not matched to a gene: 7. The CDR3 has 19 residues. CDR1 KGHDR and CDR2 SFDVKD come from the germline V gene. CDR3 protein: CATSDFRASGGSSYNEQFF. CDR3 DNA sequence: TGTGCCACCAGTGATTTTAGGGCTAGCGGGGGGAGCTCCTACAATGAGCAGTTCTTC.

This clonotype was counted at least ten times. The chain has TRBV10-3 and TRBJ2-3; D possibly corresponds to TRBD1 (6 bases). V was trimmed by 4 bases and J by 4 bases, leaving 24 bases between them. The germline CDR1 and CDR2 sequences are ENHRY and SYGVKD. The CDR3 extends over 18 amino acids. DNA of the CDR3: TGTGCCATCAGTGCCGACAGGTCCTCCCTTCACGTGGCAGATACGCAGTATTTT. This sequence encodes CAISADRSSLHVADTQYF.

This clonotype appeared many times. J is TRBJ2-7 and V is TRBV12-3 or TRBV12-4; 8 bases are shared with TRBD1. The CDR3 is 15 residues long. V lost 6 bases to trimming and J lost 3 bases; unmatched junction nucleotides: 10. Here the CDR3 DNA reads TGTGCCAGCAGCTCTGACCGGGACAGGTTCTACGAGCAGTACTTC. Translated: CASSSDRDRFYEQYF.

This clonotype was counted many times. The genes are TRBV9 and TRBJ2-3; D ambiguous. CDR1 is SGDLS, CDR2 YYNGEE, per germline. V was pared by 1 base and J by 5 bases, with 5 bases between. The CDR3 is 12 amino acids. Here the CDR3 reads CASSVLGDTQYF. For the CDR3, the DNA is TGTGCCAGCAGCGTATTAGGAGATACGCAGTATTTT.

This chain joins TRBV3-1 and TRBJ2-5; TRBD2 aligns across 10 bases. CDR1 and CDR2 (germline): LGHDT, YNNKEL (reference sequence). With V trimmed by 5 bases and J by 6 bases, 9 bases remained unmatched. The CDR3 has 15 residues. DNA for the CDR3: TGTGCCAGCAGCGACAGTCTAGCGGGAGTGAAGACCCAGTACTTC. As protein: CASSDSLAGVKTQYF.

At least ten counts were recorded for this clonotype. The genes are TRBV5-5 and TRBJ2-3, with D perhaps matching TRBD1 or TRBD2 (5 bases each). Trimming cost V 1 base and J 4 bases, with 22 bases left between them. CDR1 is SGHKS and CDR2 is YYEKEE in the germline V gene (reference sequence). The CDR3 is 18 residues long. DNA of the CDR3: TGTGCCAGCAGCTTGCTGCGAACGGGGCCCCTCCGCCCAGATACGCAGTATTTT. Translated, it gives CASSLLRTGPLRPDTQYF.

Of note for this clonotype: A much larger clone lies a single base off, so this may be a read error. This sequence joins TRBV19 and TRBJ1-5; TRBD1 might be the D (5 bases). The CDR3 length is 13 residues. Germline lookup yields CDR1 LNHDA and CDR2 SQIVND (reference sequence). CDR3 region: CTSSGQGVQPQHF. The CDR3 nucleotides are TGTACCAGTAGCGGGCAGGGCGTACAGCCCCAGCATTTT.